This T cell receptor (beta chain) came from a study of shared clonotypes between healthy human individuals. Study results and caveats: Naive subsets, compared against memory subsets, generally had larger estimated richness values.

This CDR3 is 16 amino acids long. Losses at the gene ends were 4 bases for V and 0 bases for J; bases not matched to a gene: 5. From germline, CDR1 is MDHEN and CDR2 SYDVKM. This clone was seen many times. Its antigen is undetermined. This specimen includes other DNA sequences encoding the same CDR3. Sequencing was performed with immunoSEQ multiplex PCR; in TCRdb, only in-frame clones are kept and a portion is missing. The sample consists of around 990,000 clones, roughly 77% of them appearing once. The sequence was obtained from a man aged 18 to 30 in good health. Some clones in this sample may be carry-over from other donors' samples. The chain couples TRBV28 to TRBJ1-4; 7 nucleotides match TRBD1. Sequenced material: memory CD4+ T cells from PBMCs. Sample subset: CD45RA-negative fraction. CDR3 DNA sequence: TGTGCCAGCAGTTCCCCAGGGACAGCAACTAATGAAAAACTGTTTTTT. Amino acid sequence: CASSSPGTATNEKLFF.